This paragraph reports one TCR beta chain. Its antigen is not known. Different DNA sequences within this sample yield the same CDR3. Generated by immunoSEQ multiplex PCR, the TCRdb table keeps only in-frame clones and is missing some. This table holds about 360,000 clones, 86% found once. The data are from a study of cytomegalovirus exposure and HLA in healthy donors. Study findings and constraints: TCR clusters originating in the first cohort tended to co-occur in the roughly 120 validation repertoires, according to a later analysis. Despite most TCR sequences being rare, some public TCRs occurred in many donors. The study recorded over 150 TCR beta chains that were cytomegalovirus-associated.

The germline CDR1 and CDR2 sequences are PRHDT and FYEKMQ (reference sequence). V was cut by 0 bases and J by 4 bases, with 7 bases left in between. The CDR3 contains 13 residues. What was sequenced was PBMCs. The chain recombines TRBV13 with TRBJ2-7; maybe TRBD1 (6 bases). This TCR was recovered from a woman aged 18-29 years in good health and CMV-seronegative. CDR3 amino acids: CASSLGRGYEQYF. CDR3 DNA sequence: TGTGCCAGCAGCTTAGGCAGGGGTTACGAGCAGTACTTC.